A selection of T cell receptor beta chains follows, all from one sample in a study of CXCR3-negative and CXCR3-positive naive CD8 T cells. Reprocessing the 5' RACE reads, TCRdb reports a single entry for every CDR3 protein and omits DNA. The sample is made up of 140,000 to 150,000 distinct CDR3 sequences, and the top ten hold about 0.27% of it. Material: naive CXCR3+ CD8+ T cells from blood. All receptors come from a human donor in good health. Some clones in this sample may be carry-over from other donors' samples. Each CDR3 is given with its conserved first and last residue.

j_gene,v_gene,CDR3aa
TRBJ2-1,TRBV29-1,CSAGTAYNEQFF
TRBJ2-2,TRBV10-2,CASRNVADTGELFF
TRBJ2-1,TRBV2,CAVRQRSSYNEQFF
TRBJ1-5,TRBV12-3/TRBV12-4,CASSFRAPTQLGNQPQHF
TRBJ2-7,TRBV5-1,CASSSSSLRGDRYEQYF
TRBJ2-1,TRBV12-3/TRBV12-4,CASTLGLAGPSGDEQFF
TRBJ2-1,TRBV4-3,CASQFSSGIGNEQFF
TRBJ2-3,TRBV29-1,CSVEEGIQVADTQYF
TRBJ1-2,TRBV12-3/TRBV12-4,CASSSRTGLNYGYTF
TRBJ2-1,TRBV10-3,CAITPGSYNEQFF
TRBJ1-2,TRBV4-2,CASSQDLELYYGYTF
TRBJ2-7,TRBV9,CASSSDGGTVIEQYF
TRBJ2-2,TRBV6-5,CASSPGQTTGELFF
TRBJ2-1,TRBV5-1,CASSLGTGGDDNEQFF
TRBJ2-2,TRBV9,CASSVEGVTGELFF
TRBJ2-7,TRBV29-1,CSAAGTSGSLYEQYF
TRBJ2-5,TRBV7-9,CASSIGFRLQETQYF
TRBJ2-3,TRBV5-1,CASSFRGRQIDTQYF
TRBJ1-1,TRBV30,CAWTSGLNTEAFF
TRBJ1-1,TRBV5-5,CASSLSYLGTEAFF
TRBJ2-3,TRBV30,CAWRTGTSATDTQYF
TRBJ2-1,TRBV12-3/TRBV12-4,CASSQGGEQFF
TRBJ1-1,TRBV15,CATSAELNTEAFF
TRBJ1-2,TRBV19,CASSYPGGAADGYTF
TRBJ2-1,TRBV6-4,CASSDSGRESYNEQFF
TRBJ2-2,TRBV6-5,CASSRTGGESTGELFF